This T cell receptor beta chain was obtained from a study of blood T cells in healthy people across ages. Study-level findings and limits: Unknown donor CMV status possibly confounded expanded clonotype changes.

Germline V CDR1 and CDR2: DFQATT, SNEGSKA (reference sequence). Deletions cut 6 bases from V and 7 bases from J, with 12 bases between. The CDR3 is 12 amino acids. Combining a sample-barcoded 5' primer with a J-beta primer mix, a second PCR ran for 7 to 11 cycles. One entry per CDR3 protein results from TCRdb running MiXCR on the 5' RACE reads. Here the sample spans approximately 810,000 distinct CDR3 sequences, under 30% being singletons. This clonotype was seen at least ten times. No antigen is known for it. The receptor's source is an elderly woman in good health. The sample taken for sequencing was blood. V usage is TRBV20-1 and J usage is TRBJ2-2, with D possibly being TRBD2 (5 bases). CDR3 sequence reads: CSATIANGELFF. The CDR3 coding sequence is TGCAGTGCAACCATAGCGAACGGGGAGCTGTTTTTT.